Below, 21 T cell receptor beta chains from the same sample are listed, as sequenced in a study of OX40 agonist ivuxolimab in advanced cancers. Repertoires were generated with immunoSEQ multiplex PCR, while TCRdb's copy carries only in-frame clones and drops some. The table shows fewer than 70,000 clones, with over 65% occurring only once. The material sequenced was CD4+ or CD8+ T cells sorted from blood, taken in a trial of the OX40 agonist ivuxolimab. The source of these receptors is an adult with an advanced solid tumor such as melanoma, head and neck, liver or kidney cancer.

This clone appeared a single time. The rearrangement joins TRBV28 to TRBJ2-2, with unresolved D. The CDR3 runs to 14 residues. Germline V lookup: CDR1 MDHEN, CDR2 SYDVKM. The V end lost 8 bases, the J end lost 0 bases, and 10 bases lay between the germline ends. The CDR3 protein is CASWSNANTGELFF. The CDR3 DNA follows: TGTGCCAGCTGGAGTAACGCGAACACCGGGGAGCTGTTTTTT.

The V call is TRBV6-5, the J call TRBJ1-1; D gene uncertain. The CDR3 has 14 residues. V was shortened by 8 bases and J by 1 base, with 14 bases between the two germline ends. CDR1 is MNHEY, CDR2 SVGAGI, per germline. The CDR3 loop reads CASALDGQNTEAFF. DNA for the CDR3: TGTGCCAGCGCATTAGACGGGCAGAACACTGAAGCTTTCTTT.

The CDR3, as DNA: TGTGCCAGCCGCGAACAGCTCTATGGCTACACCTTC. Its protein product is CASREQLYGYTF. J is TRBJ1-2 and V is TRBV2; no clear D. Germline V CDR1 and CDR2: SNHLY, FYNNEI. CDR3 length equals 12 residues. With 8 bases removed from V and 4 bases from J, the gap between germline ends came to 11 bases.

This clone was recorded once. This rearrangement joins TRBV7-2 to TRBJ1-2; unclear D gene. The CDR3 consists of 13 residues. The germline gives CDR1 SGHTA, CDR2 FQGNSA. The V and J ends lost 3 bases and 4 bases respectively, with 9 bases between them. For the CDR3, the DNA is TGTGCCAGCAGCTTTACTAGGACCTATGGCTACACCTTC. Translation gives CASSFTRTYGYTF.

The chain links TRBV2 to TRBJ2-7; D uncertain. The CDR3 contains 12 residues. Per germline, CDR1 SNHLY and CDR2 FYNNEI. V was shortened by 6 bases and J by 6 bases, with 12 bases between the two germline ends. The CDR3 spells CASSQDAREQYF. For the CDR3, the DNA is TGTGCCAGCAGCCAGGACGCGCGCGAGCAGTACTTC.

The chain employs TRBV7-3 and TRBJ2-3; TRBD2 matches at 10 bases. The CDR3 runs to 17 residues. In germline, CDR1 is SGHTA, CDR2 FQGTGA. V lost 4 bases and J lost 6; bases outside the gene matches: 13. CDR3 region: CASSSSPTSGPFDTQYF. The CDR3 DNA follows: TGTGCCAGCAGCTCCAGCCCGACTAGCGGGCCGTTTGATACGCAGTATTTT.

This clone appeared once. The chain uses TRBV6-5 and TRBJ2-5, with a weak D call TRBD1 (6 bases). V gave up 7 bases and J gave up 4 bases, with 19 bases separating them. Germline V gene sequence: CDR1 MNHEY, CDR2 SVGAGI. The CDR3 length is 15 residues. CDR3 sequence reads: CASTLFNGGGETQYF. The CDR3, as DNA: TGTGCCAGCACCCTCTTCAATGGGGGCGGAGAGACCCAGTACTTC.

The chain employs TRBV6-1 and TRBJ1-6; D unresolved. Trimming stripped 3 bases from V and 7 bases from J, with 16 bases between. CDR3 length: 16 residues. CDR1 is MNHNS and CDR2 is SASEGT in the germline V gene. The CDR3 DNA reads TGTGCCAGCAGTGAGCGCCTTCAGACGGGGAATTCACCCCTCCACTTT. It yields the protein CASSERLQTGNSPLHF.

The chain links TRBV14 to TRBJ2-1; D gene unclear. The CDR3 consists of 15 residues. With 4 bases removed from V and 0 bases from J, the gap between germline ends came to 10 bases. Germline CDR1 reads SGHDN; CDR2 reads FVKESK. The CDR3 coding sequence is TGTGCCAGCAGCCGATTTGCTTTCTCCTACAATGAGCAGTTCTTC. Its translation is CASSRFAFSYNEQFF.

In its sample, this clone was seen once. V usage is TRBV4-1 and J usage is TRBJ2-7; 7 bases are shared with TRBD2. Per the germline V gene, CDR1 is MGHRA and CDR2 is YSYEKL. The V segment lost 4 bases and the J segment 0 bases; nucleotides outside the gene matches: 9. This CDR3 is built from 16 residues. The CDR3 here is CASSLRGGRSSYEQYF. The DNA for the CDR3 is TGCGCCAGCAGCCTCCGGGGAGGGAGAAGCTCCTACGAGCAGTACTTC.

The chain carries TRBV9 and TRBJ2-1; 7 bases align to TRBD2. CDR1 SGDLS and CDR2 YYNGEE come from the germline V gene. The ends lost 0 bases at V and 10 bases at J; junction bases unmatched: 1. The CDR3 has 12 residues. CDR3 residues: CASSVDSGEQFF. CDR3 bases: TGTGCCAGCAGCGTAGATAGCGGGGAGCAGTTCTTC.

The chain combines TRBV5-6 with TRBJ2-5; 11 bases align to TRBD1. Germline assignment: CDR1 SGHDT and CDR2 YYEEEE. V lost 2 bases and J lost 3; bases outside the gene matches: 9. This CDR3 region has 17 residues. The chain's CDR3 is CASSFFRGQGVKETQYF. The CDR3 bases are TGTGCCAGCAGCTTTTTCCGGGGACAGGGGGTGAAAGAGACCCAGTACTTC.

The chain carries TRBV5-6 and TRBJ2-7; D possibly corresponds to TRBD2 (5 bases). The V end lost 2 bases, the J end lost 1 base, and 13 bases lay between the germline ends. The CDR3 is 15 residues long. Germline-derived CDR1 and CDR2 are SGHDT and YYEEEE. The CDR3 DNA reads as TGTGCCAGCAGCTTCATTATCGGGGTTTCCTACGAGCAGTACTTC. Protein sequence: CASSFIIGVSYEQYF.

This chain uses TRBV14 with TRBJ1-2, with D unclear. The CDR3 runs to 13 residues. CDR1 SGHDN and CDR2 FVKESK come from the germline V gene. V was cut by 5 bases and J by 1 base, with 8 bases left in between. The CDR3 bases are TGTGCCAGCAGCTTCAACTATAACTATGGCTACACCTTC. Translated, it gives CASSFNYNYGYTF.

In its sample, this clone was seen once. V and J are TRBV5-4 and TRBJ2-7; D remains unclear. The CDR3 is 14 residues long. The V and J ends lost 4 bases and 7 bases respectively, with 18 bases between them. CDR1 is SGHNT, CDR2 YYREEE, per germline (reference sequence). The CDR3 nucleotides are TGTGCCAGCAGCCCGGGTTCCGGGCTGCGAGAGCAGTACTTC. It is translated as CASSPGSGLREQYF.

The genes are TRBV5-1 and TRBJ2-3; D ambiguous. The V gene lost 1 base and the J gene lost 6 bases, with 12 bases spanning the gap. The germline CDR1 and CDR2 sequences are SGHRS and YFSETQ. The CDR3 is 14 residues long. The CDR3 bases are TGCGCCAGCAGCTTGAGTGGTCTTTCGGATACGCAGTATTTT. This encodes CASSLSGLSDTQYF.

For the CDR3, the DNA is TGTGCCAGCTCACAAACAACAGGGGGCGCGGCCACTGAAGCTTTCTTT. Amino acid sequence: CASSQTTGGAATEAFF. The genes are TRBV18 and TRBJ1-1; the match to TRBD1 covers 9 bases. V lost 4 bases and J lost 4; bases outside the gene matches: 10. The CDR3 is made up of 16 amino acids. Germline lookup yields CDR1 KGHSH and CDR2 LQKENI.

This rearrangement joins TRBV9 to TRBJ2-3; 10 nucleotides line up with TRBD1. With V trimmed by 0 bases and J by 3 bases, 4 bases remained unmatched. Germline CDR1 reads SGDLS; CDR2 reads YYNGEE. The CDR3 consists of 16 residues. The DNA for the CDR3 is TGTGCCAGCAGCGTAGGGGACAGGGGTGGGACAGATACGCAGTATTTT. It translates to CASSVGDRGGTDTQYF.

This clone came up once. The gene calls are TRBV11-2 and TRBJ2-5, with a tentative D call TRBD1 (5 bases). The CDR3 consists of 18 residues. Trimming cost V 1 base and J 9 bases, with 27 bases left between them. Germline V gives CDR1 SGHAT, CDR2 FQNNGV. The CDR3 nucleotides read TGTGCCAGCAGCTTAGTACGACCAGGGCCCGGTGTCGTCGCCGCCCAGTACTTC. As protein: CASSLVRPGPGVVAAQYF.

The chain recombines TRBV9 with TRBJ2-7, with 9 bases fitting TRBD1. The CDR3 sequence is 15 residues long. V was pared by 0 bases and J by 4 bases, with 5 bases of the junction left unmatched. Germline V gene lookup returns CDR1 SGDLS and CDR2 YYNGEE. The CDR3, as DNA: TGTGCCAGCAGCGTAGAAGGGACAGGGCAATACGAGCAGTACTTC. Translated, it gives CASSVEGTGQYEQYF. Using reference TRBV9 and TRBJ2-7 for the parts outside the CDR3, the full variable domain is DSGVTQTPKHLITATGQRVTLRCSPRSGDLSVYWYQQSLDQGLQFLIQYYNGEERAKGNILERFSAQQFPDLHSELNLSSLELGDSALYFCASSVEGTGQYEQYFGPGTRLTVT.

This CDR3 reads CASSFQFRDSNYGYTF. As DNA, the CDR3 is TGTGCCAGCAGTTTCCAGTTCCGGGATTCGAACTATGGCTACACCTTC. The genes are TRBV27 and TRBJ1-2; no clear D gene. The CDR3 runs to 16 residues. CDR1 MNHEY and CDR2 SMNVEV come from the germline V gene (reference sequence). Trimming left V 3 bases short and J 2 bases short, with 16 bases between.